This note documents a single TCR beta chain sequence. A much bigger clone sits one base away, suggesting this may be a read error. This specimen belongs to a study of CD8+CD57+ T cells in acquired aplastic anemia. The template used for profiling TCR beta VDJ and CDR3 was genomic DNA. MiXCR, run by TCRdb on the reads, gives a single entry per CDR3 protein. The sample records around 500,000 distinct CDR3 sequences, over 25% being singletons. From germline, CDR1 is LNHNV and CDR2 YYDKDF (reference sequence). The CDR3 consists of 15 residues. The V and J ends lost 1 base and 7 bases respectively, with 14 bases between them. Patients sequenced had flow cytometry evidence of CD8+CD57+ cell expansion. Among the patients, all had severe acquired aplastic anemia. At blood sampling, none of the patients had yet received therapy.

The TCR comes from a human donor with aplastic anemia. The sequenced material came from sorted CD4+, CD8+, or CD8+CD57+ T cells (not recorded which) from PBMCs. The V and J genes are TRBV15 and TRBJ2-1, with D possibly matching TRBD1 (6 bases). CDR3 DNA sequence: TGTGCCACCAGCAGAGTTCGACAGGCTCCTAATGAGCAGTTCTTC. Translation gives CATSRVRQAPNEQFF.